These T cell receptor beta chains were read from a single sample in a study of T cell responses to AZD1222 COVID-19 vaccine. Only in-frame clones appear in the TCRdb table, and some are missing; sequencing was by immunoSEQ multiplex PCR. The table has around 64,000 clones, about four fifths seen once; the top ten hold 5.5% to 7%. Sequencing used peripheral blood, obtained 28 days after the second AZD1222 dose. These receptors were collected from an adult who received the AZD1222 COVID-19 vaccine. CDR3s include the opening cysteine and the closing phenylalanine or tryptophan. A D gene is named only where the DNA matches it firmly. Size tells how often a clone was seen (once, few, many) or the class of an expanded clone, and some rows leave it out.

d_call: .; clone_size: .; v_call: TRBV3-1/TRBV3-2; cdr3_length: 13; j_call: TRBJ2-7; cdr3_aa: CASSQSAANEQYF; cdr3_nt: TGTGCCAGCAGCCAGTCGGCAGCTAACGAGCAGTACTTC
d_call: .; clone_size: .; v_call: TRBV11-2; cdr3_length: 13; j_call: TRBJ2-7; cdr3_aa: CASSLEYGDEQYF; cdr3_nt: TGTGCCAGCAGCTTAGAGTATGGGGACGAGCAGTACTTC
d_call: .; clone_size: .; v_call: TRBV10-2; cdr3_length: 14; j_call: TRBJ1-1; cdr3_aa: CASSSAGENTEAFF; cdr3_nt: TGCGCCAGCAGTTCAGCAGGGGAGAACACTGAAGCTTTCTTT
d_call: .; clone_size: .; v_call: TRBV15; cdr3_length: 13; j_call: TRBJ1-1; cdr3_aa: CATSRELRGQAFF; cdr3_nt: TGTGCCACCAGCAGAGAGTTACGGGGGCAAGCTTTCTTT
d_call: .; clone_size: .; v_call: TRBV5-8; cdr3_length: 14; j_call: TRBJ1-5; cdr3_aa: CASSWLREVQPQHF; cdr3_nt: TGTGCCAGCAGCTGGCTCAGGGAGGTTCAGCCCCAGCATTTT
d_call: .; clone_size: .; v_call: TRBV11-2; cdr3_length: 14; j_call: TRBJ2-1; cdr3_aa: CASSLGGAYNEQFF; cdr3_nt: TGTGCCAGCAGCTTAGGGGGGGCCTACAATGAGCAGTTCTTC
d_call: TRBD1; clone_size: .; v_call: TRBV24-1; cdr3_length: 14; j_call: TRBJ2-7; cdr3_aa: CATSAATGSYEQYF; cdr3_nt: TGTGCCACCAGTGCAGCGACAGGGTCCTACGAGCAGTACTTC
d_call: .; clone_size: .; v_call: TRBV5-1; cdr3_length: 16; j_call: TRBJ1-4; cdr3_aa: CASSAGQQTLGEKLFF; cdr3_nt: TGCGCCAGCAGCGCTGGACAGCAAACTCTGGGTGAAAAACTGTTTTTT
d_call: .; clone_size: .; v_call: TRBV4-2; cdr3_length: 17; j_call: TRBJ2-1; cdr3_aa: CASSPPNEASSYNEQFF; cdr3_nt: TGTGCCAGCAGCCCCCCAAACGAGGCATCCTCCTACAATGAGCAGTTCTTC
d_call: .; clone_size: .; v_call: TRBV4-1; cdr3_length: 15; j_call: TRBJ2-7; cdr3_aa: CASSQPDGVVYEQYF; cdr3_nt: TGCGCCAGCAGCCAACCGGACGGAGTGGTCTACGAGCAGTACTTC
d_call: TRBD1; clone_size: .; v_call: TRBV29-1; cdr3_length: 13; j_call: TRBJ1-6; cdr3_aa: CSVSTGGNSPLHF; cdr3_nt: TGCAGCGTTTCGACAGGGGGGAACTCACCCCTCCACTTT
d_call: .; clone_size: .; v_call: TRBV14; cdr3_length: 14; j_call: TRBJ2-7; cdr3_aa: CASSRDRDFYEQYF; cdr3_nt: TGTGCCAGCAGCCGCGACAGGGACTTCTACGAGCAGTACTTC
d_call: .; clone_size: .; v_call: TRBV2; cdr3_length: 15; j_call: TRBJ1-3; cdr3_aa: CASSLTHGSGNTIYF; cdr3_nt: TGTGCCAGCAGTCTCACCCACGGCTCTGGAAACACCATATATTTT
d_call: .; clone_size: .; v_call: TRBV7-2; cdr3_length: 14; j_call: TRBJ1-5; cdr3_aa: CASSLSHRNQPQHF; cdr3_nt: TGTGCCAGCAGCTTGTCTCACAGAAATCAGCCCCAGCATTTT
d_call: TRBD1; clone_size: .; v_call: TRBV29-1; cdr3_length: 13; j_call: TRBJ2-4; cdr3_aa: CSVEPTDRGRQYF; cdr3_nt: TGCAGCGTTGAACCGACGGACAGGGGTCGTCAGTACTTC
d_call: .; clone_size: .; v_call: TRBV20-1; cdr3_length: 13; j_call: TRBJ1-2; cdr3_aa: CSASASEIYGYTF; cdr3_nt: TGCAGTGCTAGTGCCTCGGAGATCTATGGCTACACCTTC
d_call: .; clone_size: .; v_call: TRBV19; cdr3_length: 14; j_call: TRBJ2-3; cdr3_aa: CASSSSGYTDTQYF; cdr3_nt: TGTGCCAGTAGTAGTTCGGGGTACACAGATACGCAGTATTTT
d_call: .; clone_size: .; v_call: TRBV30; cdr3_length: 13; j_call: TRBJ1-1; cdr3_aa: CAWSVISGTEAFF; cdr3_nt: TGTGCCTGGAGTGTAATATCGGGGACTGAAGCTTTCTTT
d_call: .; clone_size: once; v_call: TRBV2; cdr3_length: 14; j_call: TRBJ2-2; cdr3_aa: CASSEAAGTGELFF; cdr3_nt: TGTGCCAGCAGTGAAGCGGCAGGCACCGGGGAGCTGTTTTTT
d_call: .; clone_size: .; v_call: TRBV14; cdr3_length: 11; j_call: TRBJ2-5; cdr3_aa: CASSNVETQYF; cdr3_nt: TGTGCCAGCAGCAATGTCGAGACCCAGTACTTC
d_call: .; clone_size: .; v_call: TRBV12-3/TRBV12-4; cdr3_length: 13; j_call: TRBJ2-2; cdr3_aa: CASNSLGYGELFF; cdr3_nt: TGTGCCAGCAATTCTCTGGGGTACGGGGAGCTGTTTTTT
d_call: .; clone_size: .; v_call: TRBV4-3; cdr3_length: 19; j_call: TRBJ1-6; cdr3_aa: CASSQDNLAGSSYNSPLHF; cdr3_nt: TGCGCCAGCAGCCAAGATAATCTCGCAGGGAGCTCCTATAATTCACCCCTCCACTTT
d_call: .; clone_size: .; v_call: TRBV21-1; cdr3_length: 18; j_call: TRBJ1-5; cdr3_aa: CASSNGQPAIMANQPQHF; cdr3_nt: TGTGCCAGCAGCAATGGACAGCCTGCGATCATGGCCAATCAGCCCCAGCATTTT